This T cell receptor beta chain was found in a study of beta chain features in type 1 diabetes. Study-wide findings and caveats: Among type 1 diabetes patients, VDJ junctions had fewer insertions and more deletions. Researchers could not determine here whether HLA type influences TCRB rearrangement.

The authors sorted CD4+ naive, central memory, regulatory and stem cell-like memory cells via CD45RO/CCR7/CD25/CD127/CD95/CD27. Remarks on this clone: Its antigen is as yet unknown.

The isolated RNA, all of it, was reverse transcribed, so expressed TCRB transcripts were what got sequenced. Approximately 3.6 million reads was the average for naive, central memory and regulatory T cell samples. The repertoire was sequenced with immunoSEQ multiplex PCR; TCRdb's copy has only in-frame clones and lacks some. The sample includes hundreds of thousands of clones, about 14% seen only once; the top ten take approximately 0.093%. The CDR3 spans 16 residues. Germline V gene lookup returns CDR1 SGHAT and CDR2 FQNNGV. Between the trimmed V and J ends, which lost 4 bases and 0 bases, there was a span of 14 bases.

What was sequenced was naive CD4+ T cells from blood. V usage is TRBV11-2 and J usage is TRBJ2-3, with TRBD2 as a possible D gene (6 bases). The sequence derives from a young man in good health. This CDR3 reads CASSSGSGTSTDTQYF. As DNA, the CDR3 is TGTGCCAGCAGCTCCGGGAGCGGCACTAGCACAGATACGCAGTATTTT.